Sequencing of this T cell receptor beta chain was carried out in a study of Tregs in tolerant kidney transplant recipients. TCRdb's table, derived via immunoSEQ multiplex PCR, lists solely in-frame clones and lacks some. The table includes about 50,000 clones, roughly 90% detected once. Study-wide points: Activated donor B cell expansion appeared to reveal the most relevant donor-specific TCRbeta repertoire. Few patients were studied, so findings need validation in larger groups.

Recipients received nonmyeloablative bone marrow transplants from related graft donors, with transient mixed chimerism. Thawed PBMCs were FACS-sorted into unstimulated CD4+CD25+CD127- regulatory T cells, CD4+CD25- non-regulatory cells, CD4 and CD8 cells. A word on this clone: As yet, its antigen is unknown.

The CDR3 sequence is 13 residues long. CDR1 and CDR2 (germline): MNHEY, SMNVEV (reference sequence). Trimming pared 2 bases from V and 3 bases from J, leaving 8 bases between. This sample comprised CD8+ T cells from blood (PBMCs), obtained 12 months after the transplant. The sequence was obtained from a human patient who received a combined kidney and bone marrow transplant. Some T cells here may be from the graft donor. V usage is TRBV27 and J usage is TRBJ2-7; D call uncertain. CDR3: CASSLTPNYEQYF. In DNA, the CDR3 is TGTGCCAGCAGTTTAACTCCAAACTACGAGCAGTACTTC.